These 30 T cell receptor beta chains were all obtained from the same sample, sequenced in a study of T cells in Graves' hyperthyroidism and ophthalmopathy. There were TCR beta CDR3 regions amplified from RNA transcripts. HTBI primers were the set used in a first-round RT-PCR of the TCR CDR3. TCRdb used MiXCR to reprocess the multiplex PCR reads, holding one entry per CDR3 protein. The sample yields 470,000 or so distinct CDR3 sequences, roughly 20% seen once. The sequencing input was blood. These receptor sequences come from a young man with Graves' hyperthyroidism.

In this sample, this clonotype turned up many times. At one boundary the junction diverges from the germline segment, which might be a read error. V and J are TRBV6-1 and TRBJ2-7; no firm D call. Germline V gene data show CDR1 as MNHNS and CDR2 as SASEGT. The CDR3 runs to 11 residues. CDR3 coding DNA: TGCGCCAGCAGTGACGCCGGTAGGAAGTACTTC. Its protein product is CASSDAGRKYF.

This clonotype was recorded many times. The J gene is TRBJ1-5, the V gene TRBV6-2 or TRBV6-3; D is uncertain. Trimming left V 2 bases short and J 2 bases short, with 13 bases between. CDR3 length: 16 amino acids. Per the germline V gene, CDR1 is MNHEY and CDR2 is SVGEGT. CDR3 loop: CASSYAAGWGNQPQHF. Written as DNA, the CDR3 is TGTGCCAGCAGTTACGCGGCAGGATGGGGCAATCAGCCCCAGCATTTT.

This clonotype has just a few counts. CDR3 amino acids: CASRGGRGSYEQYF. The CDR3, as DNA: TGCGCCAGCAGGGGCGGACGTGGCTCCTACGAGCAGTACTTC. The rearrangement links TRBV10-2 to TRBJ2-7; D unclear. There are 14 residues in the CDR3. Between the trimmed V and J ends, which lost 6 bases and 0 bases, there was a span of 12 bases. Germline V CDR1 and CDR2: WSHSY, SAAADI.

The chain combines TRBV11-1 with TRBJ2-7; 12 bases map to TRBD2. The CDR3 has 16 amino acids. V dropped 5 bases and J dropped 5; count of bases not matched to a gene: 10. Germline loops: CDR1 SGHAT, CDR2 FQDESV (reference sequence). The CDR3, as DNA: TGTGCCAGCAGCCCCCTCGGGACTAGCGGGTGGGACGAGCAGTACTTC. As protein: CASSPLGTSGWDEQYF.

The V gene is TRBV6-1, the J gene TRBJ1-1; D not resolved. Trimming shortened V by 2 bases and J by 1 base, and 8 bases separated the two germline ends. The CDR3 loop spans 14 amino acids. CDR1 MNHNS and CDR2 SASEGT come from the germline V gene. DNA of the CDR3: TGTGCCAGCAGTGAAAGGACGGAGAACACTGAAGCTTTCTTT. Its translation is CASSERTENTEAFF.

The table lists this clonotype with a few counts. A clone one base away is much larger, so this may be a read error. The rearrangement links TRBV2 to TRBJ2-2; no firm D call. Looked up from germline, CDR1 is SNHLY and CDR2 is FYNNEI. Trimming took off 6 bases at V and 4 bases at J, with 9 bases between the two ends. The CDR3 has 13 residues. The CDR3 sequence: CASREAVTGELFF. The CDR3 bases are TGTGCCAGCAGAGAGGCTGTCACCGGGGAGCTGTTTTTT. The complete variable domain, with remaining parts taken from reference TRBV2 and TRBJ2-2, reads EPEVTQTPSHQVTQMGQEVILRCVPISNHLYFYWYRQILGQKVEFLVSFYNNEISEKSEIFDDQFSVERPDGSNFTLKIRSTKLEDSAMYFCASREAVTGELFFGEGSRLTVL.

This clonotype showed up many times. This rearrangement joins TRBV6-1 to TRBJ2-7, with TRBD1 identical over 10 bases. The V gene end was trimmed by 5 bases and the J gene end by 2 bases; junction bases not matched to a gene: 3. This CDR3 is 14 amino acids long. Germline CDR1 and CDR2: MNHNS and SASEGT. The CDR3 loop is CASSPGQGTYEQYF. CDR3 coding DNA: TGTGCCAGCAGTCCGGGACAGGGGACCTACGAGCAGTACTTC.

This clonotype was seen a handful of times. V gene TRBV9 combines with J gene TRBJ2-2, with D uncertain. The CDR3 has 15 amino acids. The V end lost 3 bases, the J end lost 2 bases, and 11 bases lay between the germline ends. Germline V gene data show CDR1 as SGDLS and CDR2 as YYNGEE. The CDR3 here is CASSAPESNTGELFF. The CDR3 DNA reads as TGTGCCAGCAGCGCGCCGGAGAGTAACACCGGGGAGCTGTTTTTT.

This clonotype was picked up many times. The chain couples TRBV19 to TRBJ1-2; 10 nucleotides align to TRBD1. The CDR3 is 15 residues long. V lost 4 bases, J lost 5 bases, and 7 bases stayed unmatched. From germline, CDR1 is LNHDA and CDR2 SQIVND (reference sequence). The CDR3 DNA reads TGTGCCAGTAGTACACGGGACAGGGGAAATTATGGCTACACCTTC. This translates into CASSTRDRGNYGYTF.

Many counts were recorded for this clonotype. The chain joins TRBV28 to TRBJ1-1; 7 nucleotides line up with TRBD1. V shed 7 bases and J 6 bases; nucleotides not matched to a gene: 11. Germline CDR1 reads MDHEN; CDR2 reads SYDVKM. The CDR3 extends over 14 amino acids. The CDR3 sequence is CASMEKGARPEAFF. CDR3 in DNA: TGTGCCAGCATGGAAAAGGGGGCGCGCCCTGAAGCTTTCTTT.

This clonotype has a count of ten or more. V is TRBV20-1 and J is TRBJ2-2; D might be TRBD2 (6 bases). The length of the CDR3 is 12 residues. Germline CDR1 DFQATT, CDR2 SNEGSKA (reference sequence). Trimming cost V 3 bases and J 7 bases, with 9 bases left between them. The DNA for the CDR3 is TGCAGTGCTAGGGGGGACTTCGGGGAGCTGTTTTTT. Protein product: CSARGDFGELFF.

This chain uses TRBV29-1 with TRBJ1-2; D possibly corresponds to TRBD1 (5 bases). Germline V CDR1 and CDR2: SQVTM, ANQGSEA. The V gene lost 1 base and the J gene lost 6 bases, with 18 bases spanning the gap. The CDR3 has 15 amino acids. CDR3 DNA: TGCAGCGTTGAAGGTTTGGGGGACGGACCGGATGGCTACACCTTC. Protein sequence: CSVEGLGDGPDGYTF.

At least ten counts were recorded for this clonotype. The chain couples TRBV19 to TRBJ2-2; TRBD1 might be the D (6 bases). Trimming took off 7 bases at V and 6 bases at J, with 9 bases between the two ends. This CDR3 spans 12 amino acids. Germline CDR1 LNHDA, CDR2 SQIVND (reference sequence). The CDR3 coding sequence is TGTGCCAGTATCAGGGGCGCCGGGGAGCTGTTTTTT. It yields the protein CASIRGAGELFF.

The rearrangement joins TRBV12-3 or TRBV12-4 to TRBJ2-5; tentatively, D is TRBD2 (5 bases). Deletions cut 3 bases from V and 5 bases from J, with 10 bases between. This CDR3 spans 13 amino acids. DNA of the CDR3: TGTGCCAGCAGTTTCAGGAGGTGGGAGACCCAGTACTTC. This gives the protein CASSFRRWETQYF.

This clonotype was observed many times. The CDR3 bases are TGTGCCAGCAAGACACCGGGACAGGGGGCCCACGAGCAGTACTTC. Protein: CASKTPGQGAHEQYF. The chain employs TRBV28 and TRBJ2-7; 12 bases line up with TRBD1. CDR1 is MDHEN and CDR2 is SYDVKM in the germline V gene. J gave up 5 bases and V 7 bases, and 9 bases lay outside the gene matches. The CDR3 is 15 residues long.

This clonotype was seen many times. The rearrangement uses TRBV28 and TRBJ1-2; 9 bases align to TRBD1. CDR1 MDHEN and CDR2 SYDVKM come from the germline V gene. The CDR3 sequence is 15 residues long. Unmatched junction bases numbered 4, after V lost 2 bases and J lost 3 bases. The CDR3 DNA is TGTGCCAGCAGTTTAGGGACAGGGAGATACTATGGCTACACCTTC. The encoded protein is CASSLGTGRYYGYTF.

As for this clonotype: One base away lies a much larger clone, so this may be a sequencing read error. This chain links TRBV20-1 with TRBJ2-4; D is unclear. Germline lookup yields CDR1 DFQATT and CDR2 SNEGSKA (reference sequence). This CDR3 has 12 residues. The CDR3 coding sequence is TGCGGTGCCGAGATTACCAAAAACATTCAGTACTTC. The encoded protein is CGAEITKNIQYF.

This clonotype has at least ten counts. V and J are TRBV27 and TRBJ2-7; 9 bases are shared with TRBD1. CDR3 length equals 16 residues. J gave up 4 bases and V 6 bases, and 13 bases lay outside the gene matches. The germline V gene encodes CDR1 MNHEY and CDR2 SMNVEV (reference sequence). The CDR3 DNA reads TGTGCCAGCAGCCGATTCCGGGACAGGGAGGGATACGAGCAGTACTTC. This sequence encodes CASSRFRDREGYEQYF.

This clonotype was detected ten times or more. The CDR3 here is CASSGTNREPQHF. The DNA for the CDR3 is TGTGCCAGCAGTGGTACCAACCGGGAACCCCAGCATTTT. This rearrangement joins TRBV6-1 to TRBJ1-5, with D uncertain. Germline CDR1 and CDR2: MNHNS and SASEGT. CDR3 length: 13 residues. Trimming removed 4 bases from V and 10 bases from J, with 14 bases in between.

This clonotype showed up just a few times. This chain joins TRBV20-1 and TRBJ2-7, with D possibly TRBD2 on 6 matching bases. The V gene's germline CDR1 is DFQATT and CDR2 SNEGSKA (reference sequence). Trimming cost V 3 bases and J 6 bases, with 15 bases left between them. The CDR3 loop spans 13 amino acids. The DNA of the CDR3 is TGCAGTGCTAGGGGGCTGGGGGGAAGCGAGCAGTACTTC. Encoded protein: CSARGLGGSEQYF.

V gene TRBV28 combines with J gene TRBJ2-5; D perhaps matches TRBD1 (6 bases). Trimming stripped 8 bases from V and 2 bases from J, with 15 bases between. The germline V gene encodes CDR1 MDHEN and CDR2 SYDVKM. The CDR3 is 14 residues long. The CDR3 DNA reads as TGTGCCAGCCTCATCGGACAGTCACAAGAGACCCAGTACTTC. Protein sequence: CASLIGQSQETQYF.

There are a few counts of this clonotype. This chain connects TRBV5-1 to TRBJ2-7; 10 nucleotides agree with TRBD1. The CDR3 contains 15 residues. CDR1 and CDR2 (germline): SGHRS, YFSETQ. J gave up 6 bases and V 0 bases, and 6 bases lay outside the gene matches. As DNA, the CDR3 is TGCGCCAGCAGCTTGGGAGGGACAGGGGTCGGCGAGCAGTACTTC. Its protein is CASSLGGTGVGEQYF.

This sequence joins TRBV3-1 and TRBJ2-5; D possibly corresponds to TRBD2 (5 bases). V was pared by 4 bases and J by 5 bases, with 14 bases between. Germline V gives CDR1 LGHDT, CDR2 YNNKEL (reference sequence). CDR3 length: 14 residues. Here the CDR3 reads CASSLRTFAETQYF. For the CDR3, the DNA is TGTGCCAGCAGCCTCAGGACTTTCGCGGAGACCCAGTACTTC.

This chain uses TRBV28 with TRBJ2-6; D unclear. Germline assignment: CDR1 MDHEN and CDR2 SYDVKM. The CDR3 length is 20 residues. Trimming removed 1 base at V and 0 bases at J, with 19 bases between. The DNA for the CDR3 is TGTGCCAGCAGTTTATCTTATGGGTCACGCAATTTCTCTGGGGCCAACGTCCTGACTTTC. Its protein is CASSLSYGSRNFSGANVLTF.

The rearrangement joins TRBV2 to TRBJ2-7, with unresolved D. There are 12 residues in the CDR3. CDR1 is SNHLY and CDR2 is FYNNEI in the germline V gene. V lost 6 bases and J lost 4, with 10 bases in between. CDR3 DNA sequence: TGTGCCAGCAGGGGCTCACCTTACGAGCAGTACTTC. It specifies CASRGSPYEQYF.

This chain joins TRBV24-1 and TRBJ2-5, with D hard to call. Between the trimmed V and J ends, which lost 11 bases and 3 bases, there was a span of 18 bases. Germline V gives CDR1 KGHDR, CDR2 SFDVKD. The CDR3 consists of 14 residues. Written as DNA, the CDR3 is TGTGCCAGCAGCTCATGGGGTAGAGAAGAGACCCAGTACTTC. Amino acid sequence: CASSSWGREETQYF.

This clonotype was seen repeatedly, ten times or more. The chain uses TRBV11-2 and TRBJ2-2; no firm D call. Germline V CDR1 and CDR2: SGHAT, FQNNGV. Trimming shortened V by 3 bases and J by 2 bases, and 7 bases separated the two germline ends. The length of the CDR3 is 14 residues. The CDR3 reads CASSFESNTGELFF. The CDR3 DNA reads as TGTGCCAGCAGCTTTGAGTCCAACACCGGGGAGCTGTTTTTT.

This clonotype was seen just once. CDR3 loop: CASSYDDRGNGYTF. As DNA, the CDR3 is TGTGCCAGCAGTTACGACGACAGGGGGAATGGCTACACCTTC. The chain recombines TRBV6-5 with TRBJ1-2; 9 bases are shared with TRBD1. The CDR3 is made up of 14 amino acids. The V gene's germline CDR1 is MNHEY and CDR2 SVGAGI. V lost 2 bases and J lost 6; bases outside the gene matches: 4.

This clonotype came up many times. The rearrangement joins TRBV28 to TRBJ1-5; no clear D. This CDR3 has 13 amino acids. Germline CDR1 MDHEN, CDR2 SYDVKM. V was trimmed by 7 bases and J by 6 bases, leaving 13 bases between them. CDR3 region: CASNEGWGQPQHF. CDR3 DNA: TGTGCCAGCAACGAGGGTTGGGGTCAGCCCCAGCATTTT.

This clonotype appeared a few times. The CDR3 DNA reads TGCGCCAGCAGCCAAGATTCTACAGCAACGAACTATGGCTACACCTTC. Its protein product is CASSQDSTATNYGYTF. V is TRBV4-1 and J is TRBJ1-2; D ambiguous. Germline CDR1 reads MGHRA; CDR2 reads YSYEKL. The CDR3 is 16 amino acids. V was shortened by 0 bases and J by 2 bases, with 13 bases between the two germline ends.